This T cell receptor (beta chain) stems from a study of blood T cell repertoires in COVID-19. Self-reported history from a screening survey and questionnaire set each donor's cohort. Measured with immunoSEQ multiplex PCR; TCRdb has only the in-frame clones, and not every one. The sample includes about 240,000 clones, about 80% seen only once; the top ten take 3.6%. This CDR3 spans 14 amino acids. CDR1 is SGHRS and CDR2 is YFSETQ in the germline V gene. J lost 3 bases, V lost 7 bases, and 9 bases had no gene match. The J gene is TRBJ2-7, the V gene TRBV5-1, with 8 bases fitting TRBD2. Material for sequencing was PBMCs or T cells enriched from blood (not recorded which). The origin of this receptor is a woman between 40 and 50 years old who had been exposed to COVID-19. The CDR3 spells CASGRGGEVYEQYF. The DNA of the CDR3 is TGCGCCAGCGGCCGGGGGGGCGAAGTCTACGAGCAGTACTTC. Combining the CDR3 with reference TRBV5-1 and TRBJ2-7 gives the whole variable domain KAGVTQTPRYLIKTRGQQVTLSCSPISGHRSVSWYQQTPGQGLQFLFEYFSETQRNKGNFPGRFSGRQFSNSRSEMNVSTLELGDSALYLCASGRGGEVYEQYFGPGTRLTVT.